A selection of T cell receptor beta chains follows, all from one sample in a study of cytomegalovirus exposure and HLA in healthy donors. Repertoires were generated with immunoSEQ multiplex PCR, while TCRdb's copy carries only in-frame clones and drops some. This sample has 180,000 or so clones; about three quarters occur once, and the top ten carry over 11%. The sequenced material came from PBMCs. The receptors stem from a man aged 50 to 60 in good health and CMV-seropositive. Each CDR3 is given with its conserved first and last residue. The D gene is left open where the match is weak. Some rows mark clone size as missing; the rest say once, few, many or name a class of expanded clone.

V	D	J	size	DNA	CDR3
TRBV6-5	NA	TRBJ1-5	NA	TGTGCCACCAGAACAGGGTTCGGTCAGCCCCAGCATTTT	CATRTGFGQPQHF
TRBV2	NA	TRBJ2-7	few	TGTGCCAGCAGTGAAATATCGGCCTACGAGCAGTACTTC	CASSEISAYEQYF
TRBV29-1	NA	TRBJ1-2	NA	TGCAGCGTTCAGGGTTCTTCATCTCCTAACTATGGCTACACCTTC	CSVQGSSSPNYGYTF
TRBV2	NA	TRBJ2-1	NA	TGTGCCAGCAGTGTATACAGGGACAATGAGCAGTTCTTC	CASSVYRDNEQFF
TRBV28	NA	TRBJ1-1	NA	TGTGCCAGCAGCTCAGGACAGCCGAACACTGAAGCTTTCTTT	CASSSGQPNTEAFF
TRBV10-3	TRBD1	TRBJ1-3	NA	TGTGCCATCAGTCAGGACAGGACTGGAAACACCATATATTTT	CAISQDRTGNTIYF
TRBV28	NA	TRBJ1-4	once	TGTGCCGCCGGCCCACGGGGTTCAACTAATGAAAAACTGTTTTTT	CAAGPRGSTNEKLFF
TRBV12-5	NA	TRBJ2-5	NA	TGTGCTAGTGGTTTGTTGCGGGACCAAGAGACCCAGTACTTC	CASGLLRDQETQYF
TRBV6-6	NA	TRBJ1-5	NA	TGTGCCAGCAGTTACACAGGGAGCAATCAGCCCCAGCATTTT	CASSYTGSNQPQHF
TRBV6-1	NA	TRBJ2-5	NA	TGTGCCAGAGAGGAACAGGGTCGGAAAGAGACCCAGTACTTC	CAREEQGRKETQYF
TRBV9	NA	TRBJ2-2	NA	TGTGCCAGCAGCGCCCGTCAGGGGCAGTCTAACACCGGGGAGCTGTTTTTT	CASSARQGQSNTGELFF
TRBV7-2	NA	TRBJ1-6	NA	TGTGCCAGCACGTTTCAGACAGATTATAATTCACCCCTCCACTTT	CASTFQTDYNSPLHF
TRBV6-4	NA	TRBJ1-5	NA	TGTGCCAGCAGCAGGGAAGTGAATCAGCCCCAGCATTTT	CASSREVNQPQHF
TRBV5-1	TRBD1	TRBJ2-1	NA	TGCGCCAGCAGCCTGTATTGGACAGGGCAGCATGACAATGAGCAGTTCTTC	CASSLYWTGQHDNEQFF
TRBV4-3	TRBD2	TRBJ2-5	NA	TGCGCCAGCAGCCCCACGACTAGCGGGGGGGCCGTAGGGACCCAGTACTTC	CASSPTTSGGAVGTQYF
TRBV4-1	TRBD1	TRBJ2-7	few	TGCGCCAGCAGCCTCCGGGACAGCTCCTACGAGCAGTACTTC	CASSLRDSSYEQYF
TRBV30	NA	TRBJ1-5	NA	TGTGCCTGGAAGTCCCAGGGTTCGGGTCAGCCCCAGCATTTT	CAWKSQGSGQPQHF
TRBV28	TRBD1	TRBJ1-1	NA	TGTGCCAGCAGATCCGGGACAGGGGGGTTGAACACTGAAGCCTTCTTT	CASRSGTGGLNTEAFF
TRBV5-6	NA	TRBJ1-2	NA	TGTGCCAGCAGCCAAGACATTAACTATGGCTACACCTTC	CASSQDINYGYTF
TRBV7-2	NA	TRBJ2-5	NA	TGTGCCAGCAGCCGGGACTCAGGGGAGACCCAGTACTTC	CASSRDSGETQYF
TRBV29-1	TRBD1	TRBJ2-5	NA	TGCAGCGTTGAAATTGGACAGGGGGTTGGTAAGACCCAGTACTTC	CSVEIGQGVGKTQYF
TRBV5-8	TRBD1	TRBJ2-7	NA	TGTGCCAGCAGCCGGGGACAGGGGGTCAACGAGCAGTACTTC	CASSRGQGVNEQYF
TRBV7-2	TRBD2	TRBJ2-5	NA	TGTGCCAGCAGCTCTCGAAATATAGCGGGGGGCAACCAAGAGACCCAGTACTTC	CASSSRNIAGGNQETQYF
TRBV5-1	TRBD2	TRBJ2-1	NA	TGCGCCAGCAGCTCCTCCGGGGTAGCGGGGGCACTATACAATGAGCAGTTCTTC	CASSSSGVAGALYNEQFF
TRBV7-9	NA	TRBJ1-6	NA	TGTGCCAGCAGCTTAGGAGCCGGGGGAGGGAATTCACCCCTCCACTTT	CASSLGAGGGNSPLHF
TRBV13	TRBD1	TRBJ1-6	NA	TGTGCCAGCAGCCTAACAGGGGTCAATTCACCCCTCCACTTT	CASSLTGVNSPLHF